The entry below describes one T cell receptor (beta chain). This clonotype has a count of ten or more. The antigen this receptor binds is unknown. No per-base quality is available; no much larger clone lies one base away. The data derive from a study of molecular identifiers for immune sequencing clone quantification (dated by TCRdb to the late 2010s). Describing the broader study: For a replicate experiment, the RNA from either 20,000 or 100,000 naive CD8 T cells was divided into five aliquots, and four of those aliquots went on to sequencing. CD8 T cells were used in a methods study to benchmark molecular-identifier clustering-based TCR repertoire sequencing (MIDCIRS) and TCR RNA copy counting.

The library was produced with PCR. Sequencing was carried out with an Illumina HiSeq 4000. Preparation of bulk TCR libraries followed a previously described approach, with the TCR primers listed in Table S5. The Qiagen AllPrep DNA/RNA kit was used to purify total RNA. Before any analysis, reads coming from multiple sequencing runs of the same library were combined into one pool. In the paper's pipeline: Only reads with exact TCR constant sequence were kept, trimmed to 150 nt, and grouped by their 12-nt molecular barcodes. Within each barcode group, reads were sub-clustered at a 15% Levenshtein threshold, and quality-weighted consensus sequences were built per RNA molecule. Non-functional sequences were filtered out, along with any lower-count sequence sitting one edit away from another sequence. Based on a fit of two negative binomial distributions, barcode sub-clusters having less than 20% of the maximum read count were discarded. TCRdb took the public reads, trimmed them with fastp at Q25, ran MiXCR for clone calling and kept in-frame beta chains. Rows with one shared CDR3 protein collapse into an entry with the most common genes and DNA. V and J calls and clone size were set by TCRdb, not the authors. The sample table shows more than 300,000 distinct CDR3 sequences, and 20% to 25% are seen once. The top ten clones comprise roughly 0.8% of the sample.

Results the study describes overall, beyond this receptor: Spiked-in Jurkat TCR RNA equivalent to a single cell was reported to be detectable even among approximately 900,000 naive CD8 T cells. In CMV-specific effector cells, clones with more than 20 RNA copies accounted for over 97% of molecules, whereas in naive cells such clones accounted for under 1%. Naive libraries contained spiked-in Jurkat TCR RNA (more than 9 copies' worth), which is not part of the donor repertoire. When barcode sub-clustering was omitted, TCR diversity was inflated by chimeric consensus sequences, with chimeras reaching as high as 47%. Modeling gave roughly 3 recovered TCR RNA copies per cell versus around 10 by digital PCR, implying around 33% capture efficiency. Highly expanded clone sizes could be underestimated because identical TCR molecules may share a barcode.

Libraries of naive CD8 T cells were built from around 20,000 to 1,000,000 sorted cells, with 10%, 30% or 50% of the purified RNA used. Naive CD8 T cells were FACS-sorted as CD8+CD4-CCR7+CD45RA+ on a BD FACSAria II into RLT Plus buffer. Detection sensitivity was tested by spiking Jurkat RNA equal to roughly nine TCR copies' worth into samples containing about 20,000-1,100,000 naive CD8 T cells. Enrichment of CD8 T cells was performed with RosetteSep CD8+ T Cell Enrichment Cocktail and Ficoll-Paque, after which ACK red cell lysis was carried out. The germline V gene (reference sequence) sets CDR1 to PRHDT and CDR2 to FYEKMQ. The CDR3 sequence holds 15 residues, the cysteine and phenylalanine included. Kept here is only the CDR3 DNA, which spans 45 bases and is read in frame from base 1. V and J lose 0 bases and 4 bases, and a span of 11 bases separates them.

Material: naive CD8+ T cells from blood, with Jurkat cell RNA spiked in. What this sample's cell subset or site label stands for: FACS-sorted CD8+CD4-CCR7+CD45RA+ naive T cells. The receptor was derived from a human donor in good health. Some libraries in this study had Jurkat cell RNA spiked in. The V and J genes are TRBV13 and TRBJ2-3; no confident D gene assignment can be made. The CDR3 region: CASSLGHAGADTQYF. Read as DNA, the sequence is TGTGCCAGCAGCTTAGGACATGCTGGGGCAGATACGCAGTATTTT.